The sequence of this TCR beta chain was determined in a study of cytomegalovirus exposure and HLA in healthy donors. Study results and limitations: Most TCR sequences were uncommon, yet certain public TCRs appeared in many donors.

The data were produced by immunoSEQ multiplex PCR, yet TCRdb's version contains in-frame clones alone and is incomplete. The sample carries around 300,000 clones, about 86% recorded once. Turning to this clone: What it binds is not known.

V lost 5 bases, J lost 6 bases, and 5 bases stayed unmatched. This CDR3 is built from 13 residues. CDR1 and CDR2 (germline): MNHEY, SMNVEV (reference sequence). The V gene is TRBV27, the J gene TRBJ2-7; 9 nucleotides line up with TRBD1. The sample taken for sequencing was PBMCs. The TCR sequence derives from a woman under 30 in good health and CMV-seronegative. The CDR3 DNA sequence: TGTGCCAGCAGTCGGGACAGGGAGCGCGAGCAGTACTTC. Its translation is CASSRDREREQYF.